These T cell receptor beta chains were read from a single sample in a study of graft-versus-host responses after intestinal transplantation. The assay was immunoSEQ multiplex PCR, and TCRdb's table has in-frame clones only and misses some. The sample lists fewer than 95,000 clones; approximately 92% were seen once. Their recognized antigens are unknown. The sample was unstimulated CD8+ T cells sorted from spleen or lymph node cells, taken before intestinal transplant. The source of these receptors is a human donor who received an intestinal transplant. The CDR3 runs from the conserved cysteine through the conserved F or W. A D gene is named only where the DNA matches it firmly. Size tells how often a clone was seen (once, few, many) or the class of an expanded clone, and some rows leave it out.

clone_size	v_call	j_call	d_call	cdr3_length	cdr3_aa	cdr3_nt
.	TRBV2	TRBJ1-6	.	12	CASGEHSSPLHF	TGTGCCAGCGGGGAGCACTCCTCACCCCTCCACTTT
once	TRBV5-1	TRBJ2-5	.	14	CASGLLRYQETQYF	TGCGCCAGCGGCTTACTGAGGTACCAAGAGACCCAGTACTTC
.	TRBV7-6	TRBJ2-1	TRBD2	17	CASSGGFLGEGHWEQFF	TGTGCCAGCAGCGGGGGGTTTTTGGGGGAGGGCCATTGGGAGCAGTTCTTC
.	TRBV2	TRBJ1-6	TRBD1	16	CASSALPTGTDSPLHF	TGTGCCAGCAGTGCGTTACCGACAGGGACTGATTCACCCCTCCACTTT
.	TRBV2	TRBJ2-5	TRBD2	18	CASSELAGGPLASSTQYF	TGTGCCAGCAGTGAACTAGCGGGAGGGCCCCTTGCCTCGAGCACCCAGTACTTC
.	TRBV27	TRBJ2-1	TRBD2	15	CASSILAGLENEQFF	TGTGCCAGCAGCATACTAGCGGGATTGGAAAATGAGCAGTTCTTC
.	TRBV7-2	TRBJ1-3	.	15	CASSPGGLSGNTIYF	TGTGCCAGCAGCCCGGGGGGGCTCTCTGGAAACACCATATATTTT
.	TRBV27	TRBJ1-1	TRBD1	15	CASKTGVFSLTEAFF	TGTGCCAGCAAAACAGGGGTTTTTAGTCTTACTGAAGCTTTCTTT
.	TRBV7-8	TRBJ1-6	.	16	CASSLSPGGGNSPLHF	TGTGCCAGCAGCTTATCCCCGGGGGGCGGTAATTCACCCCTCCACTTT
.	TRBV4-3	TRBJ2-3	.	17	CASSQDLGGGGNQPQYF	TGCGCCAGCAGCCAAGACCTCGGAGGAGGGGGCAATCAGCCCCAGTATTTT
.	TRBV7-3	TRBJ2-3	TRBD1	15	CASTQTGSSTDTQYF	TGTGCCAGCACCCAGACAGGGTCAAGCACAGATACGCAGTATTTT
.	TRBV27	TRBJ1-6	.	13	CASSFQGNSPLHF	TGTGCCAGCAGTTTTCAGGGGAATTCACCCCTCCACTTT
.	TRBV29-1	TRBJ2-7	.	13	CSVDAGLNFEQYF	TGCAGCGTTGACGCGGGACTGAATTTCGAGCAGTACTTC
.	TRBV6-1	TRBJ2-1	.	17	CASSEGIFRAGEDEQFF	TGTGCCAGCAGTGAAGGGATTTTTAGGGCCGGGGAGGATGAGCAGTTCTTC
.	TRBV4-1	TRBJ2-2	.	16	CASSQERGGGAGELFF	TGCGCCAGCAGCCAAGAAAGGGGGGGTGGGGCCGGGGAGCTGTTTTTT
.	TRBV11-3	TRBJ1-3	.	13	CASSLAGGNTIYF	TGTGCCAGCAGCTTAGCCGGCGGGAACACCATATATTTT
.	TRBV5-4	TRBJ2-7	TRBD2	15	CASSLGTSGAYEQYF	TGTGCCAGCAGCCTCGGGACTAGCGGGGCCTACGAGCAGTACTTC
.	TRBV7-8	TRBJ2-6	.	18	CASSLGDRPISGANVLTF	TGTGCCAGCAGCTTAGGCGACAGACCAATCTCTGGGGCCAACGTCCTGACTTTC
.	TRBV19	TRBJ2-3	.	15	CASSLEDRSADTQYF	TGTGCCAGTAGTCTAGAAGACAGGAGCGCAGATACGCAGTATTTT
once	TRBV30	TRBJ2-7	.	15	CAWSDTDRTPYEQYF	TGTGCCTGGAGTGACACAGACAGAACCCCCTACGAGCAGTACTTC
.	TRBV2	TRBJ2-3	TRBD2	16	CASSPQVGGGTDTQYF	TGTGCCAGCAGTCCACAGGTGGGGGGGGGCACAGATACGCAGTATTTT
once	TRBV4-2	TRBJ1-1	.	15	CASSQTRGLNTEAFF	TGTGCCAGCAGCCAAACGCGGGGCCTGAACACTGAAGCTTTCTTT
.	TRBV7-8	TRBJ2-5	.	16	CASSKPPRGGGETQYF	TGTGCCAGCAGCAAACCCCCGAGGGGGGGCGGGGAGACCCAGTACTTC
.	TRBV4-3	TRBJ2-7	.	14	CASSQDPSYYEQYF	TGCGCCAGCAGCCAAGATCCCTCCTACTACGAGCAGTACTTC
once	TRBV5-1	TRBJ1-6	.	15	CASSLIPGYNSPLHF	TGCGCCAGCAGCTTGATTCCCGGCTATAATTCACCCCTCCACTTT
.	TRBV30	TRBJ1-1	.	12	CAWSVLGIQAFF	TGTGCCTGGAGTGTGCTCGGGATACAAGCTTTCTTT
.	TRBV30	TRBJ1-1	TRBD1	12	CAWSVGTGKAFF	TGTGCCTGGAGTGTCGGGACAGGAAAAGCTTTCTTT
.	TRBV4-1	TRBJ2-5	TRBD2	16	CASSQGLAGAQETQYF	TGCGCCAGCAGCCAGGGGCTAGCGGGAGCTCAAGAGACCCAGTACTTC
.	TRBV30	TRBJ2-7	.	13	CAWSITAGYEQYF	TGTGCCTGGAGTATAACCGCGGGTTACGAGCAGTACTTC
once	TRBV5-6	TRBJ2-3	TRBD2	17	CASSPLSSGSMADTQYF	TGTGCCAGCAGCCCTCTCTCTAGCGGGAGCATGGCAGATACGCAGTATTTT
.	TRBV4-1	TRBJ2-7	.	14	CASSQDAGGVEQYF	TGCGCCAGCAGCCAGGACGCCGGCGGGGTCGAGCAGTACTTC
.	TRBV5-6	TRBJ2-1	.	15	CASSLFISRGNEQFF	TGTGCCAGCAGCTTGTTCATTTCGCGAGGGAATGAGCAGTTCTTC
.	TRBV5-8	TRBJ2-1	.	14	CASSLRLAISEQFF	TGTGCCAGCAGCTTACGCCTAGCTATTAGTGAGCAGTTCTTC
.	TRBV6-6	TRBJ2-1	TRBD2	15	CASSYKRGWIDEQFF	TGTGCCAGCAGTTACAAGCGGGGGTGGATAGATGAGCAGTTCTTC
.	TRBV5-4	TRBJ1-6	TRBD1	16	CASRITGQGAGSPLHF	TGTGCCAGCAGGATAACGGGACAGGGGGCTGGTTCACCCCTCCACTTT
once	TRBV18	TRBJ2-7	.	13	CASSPDSSYEQYF	TGTGCCAGCTCACCTGACTCGTCCTACGAGCAGTACTTC
.	TRBV2	TRBJ1-4	.	14	CASSIRSQNEKLFF	TGTGCCAGCAGTATTAGGAGTCAGAATGAAAAACTGTTTTTT
.	TRBV4-1	TRBJ2-1	.	16	CASSPNGAGGYNEQFF	TGCGCCAGCAGTCCTAACGGGGCAGGGGGGTACAATGAGCAGTTCTTC
.	TRBV4-1	TRBJ2-2	.	15	CASSGGGSNTGELFF	TGCGCCAGCAGCGGTGGAGGATCGAACACCGGGGAGCTGTTTTTT
.	TRBV4-2	TRBJ2-7	.	13	CASSPASSDEQYF	TGTGCCAGCAGCCCGGCTAGCTCGGACGAGCAGTACTTC
.	TRBV19	TRBJ2-3	TRBD2	15	CASRKAGGGTDTQYF	TGTGCCAGTAGGAAAGCGGGAGGTGGCACAGATACGCAGTATTTT
.	TRBV19	TRBJ1-6	.	13	CASRGQYDGPLHF	TGTGCCAGTAGGGGCCAATACGATGGACCCCTCCACTTT
once	TRBV4-1	TRBJ2-2	.	15	CASGGGPYDTGELFF	TGCGCCAGCGGAGGAGGGCCTTACGACACCGGGGAGCTGTTTTTT
few	TRBV5-1	TRBJ1-3	.	17	CASSEGNTRRAGNTIYF	TGCGCCAGCAGCGAAGGAAACACAAGACGGGCTGGAAACACCATATATTTT
.	TRBV6-5	TRBJ2-7	.	13	CASSWGRASEQYF	TGTGCCAGCAGTTGGGGCAGGGCCTCCGAGCAGTACTTC
.	TRBV5-6	TRBJ2-2	TRBD2	15	CASSFVGGSSGELFF	TGTGCCAGCAGCTTTGTGGGGGGGTCGTCCGGGGAGCTGTTTTTT
.	TRBV7-8	TRBJ2-3	TRBD2	18	CASSLGAWAGGGTDTQYF	TGTGCCAGCAGCTTAGGAGCATGGGCGGGAGGGGGCACAGATACGCAGTATTTT